These 29 T cell receptor beta chains were all obtained from the same sample, sequenced in a study of blood T cell repertoires in COVID-19. Generated by immunoSEQ multiplex PCR, the TCRdb table keeps only in-frame clones and is missing some. The table includes roughly 250,000 clones, under 85% detected once. Sequencing was done on a sample of peripheral blood. Source of these receptors: a middle-aged woman with active or convalescent COVID-19.

This sequence joins TRBV29-1 and TRBJ1-1; 7 positions match TRBD1. Losses at the gene ends were 4 bases for V and 4 bases for J; bases not matched to a gene: 9. Per the germline V gene, CDR1 is SQVTM and CDR2 is ANQGSEA. This CDR3 is 14 amino acids long. CDR3 nucleotides: TGCAGCGTTGCTAGACAGGGAGAAGGCACTGAAGCTTTCTTT. Translating gives CSVARQGEGTEAFF.

This clone was recorded once. The V call is TRBV3-1 (or the pseudogene TRBV3-2), the J call TRBJ2-3; 9 bases line up with TRBD2. V lost 3 bases, J lost 2 bases, and 3 bases stayed unmatched. CDR3 length: 15 amino acids. The germline gives CDR1 LGHDT, CDR2 YNNKEL (reference sequence). CDR3 loop: CASSHSGGSTDTQYF. The CDR3 nucleotides are TGTGCCAGCAGCCATAGCGGGGGATCCACAGATACGCAGTATTTT.

About this clone: This CDR3 is also generated by other DNA sequences in the sample. The rearrangement links TRBV9 to TRBJ2-5, with D uncertain. With 0 bases removed from V and 1 base from J, the gap between germline ends came to 4 bases. This CDR3 is built from 13 residues. Per germline, CDR1 SGDLS and CDR2 YYNGEE. CDR3: CASSVGGQETQYF. CDR3 DNA: TGTGCCAGCAGCGTAGGAGGCCAAGAGACCCAGTACTTC.

The table lists this clone with a few counts. CDR3 bases: TGCGTACAGGGACAGGGGGACCTCCTCCACTTT. Translation: CVQGQGDLLHF. The rearrangement links TRBV20-1 to TRBJ1-6, with 11 bases matching TRBD1. This CDR3 comprises 11 residues. Per the germline V gene, CDR1 is DFQATT and CDR2 is SNEGSKA (reference sequence).

The chain links TRBV18 to TRBJ1-4; 10 bases fit TRBD1. The CDR3 totals 16 residues. The V and J ends lost 6 bases and 7 bases, in that order; junction bases with no gene match: 11. Germline CDR1 and CDR2: KGHSH and LQKENI. The DNA for the CDR3 is TGTGCCAGCTCCCCAAACACCGGGACAGGGGTTGAAAAACTGTTTTTT. Its translation is CASSPNTGTGVEKLFF. The complete variable domain, with remaining parts taken from reference TRBV18 and TRBJ1-4, reads NAGVMQNPRHLVRRRGQEARLRCSPMKGHSHVYWYRQLPEEGLKFMVYLQKENIIDESGMPKERFSAEFPKEGPSILRIQQVVRGDSAAYFCASSPNTGTGVEKLFFGSGTQLSVL.

V is TRBV25-1 and J is TRBJ1-5; no clear D. The germline V and J ends were trimmed by 3 bases and 0 bases, with 9 bases remaining between them. Germline loops: CDR1 MGHDK, CDR2 SYGVNS. The CDR3 runs to 15 residues. This chain's CDR3 is CASSDRRYSNQPQHF. The CDR3 DNA sequence: TGTGCCAGCAGTGACAGGCGCTATAGCAATCAGCCCCAGCATTTT.

This chain uses TRBV3-1 (or the pseudogene TRBV3-2) with TRBJ1-2; TRBD1 matches 9 bases. Losses at the gene ends were 1 base for V and 4 bases for J; bases not matched to a gene: 4. The CDR3 covers 15 residues. CDR1 is LGHDT and CDR2 is YNNKEL in the germline V gene (reference sequence). The CDR3 region has the DNA TGTGCCAGCAGCCAAGGGACAGGGGATTTCTATGGCTACACCTTC. Protein: CASSQGTGDFYGYTF.

The CDR3 reads CASSLIRGRVSYNEQFF. DNA of the CDR3: TGTGCCAGCAGCTTGATTAGGGGGCGCGTCTCCTACAATGAGCAGTTCTTC. This rearrangement joins TRBV5-4 to TRBJ2-1, with 7 bases fitting TRBD1. CDR1 SGHNT and CDR2 YYREEE come from the germline V gene (reference sequence). With 1 base clipped from V and 0 bases from J, the junction kept 7 bases outside the gene matches. The CDR3 extends over 17 amino acids.

The V call is TRBV16, the J call TRBJ1-1; possible D gene TRBD1, 5 bases. Trimming took off 2 bases at V and 7 bases at J, with 11 bases between the two ends. The germline V gene encodes CDR1 KGHSY and CDR2 FQNENV. The CDR3 is made up of 13 amino acids. In DNA form, the CDR3 reads TGTGCCAGCAGCCAAAGCGGGACGGGTGAAGCTTTCTTT. Its translation: CASSQSGTGEAFF.

The V and J genes are TRBV20-1 and TRBJ2-2; 7 positions agree with TRBD2. The CDR3 is made up of 14 amino acids. Germline CDR1 DFQATT, CDR2 SNEGSKA (reference sequence). V was clipped by 3 bases and J by 5 bases; unmatched bases: 6. Here the CDR3 reads CSASRSGGTGELFF. The CDR3 DNA reads as TGCAGTGCTAGTAGGTCCGGGGGGACCGGGGAGCTGTTTTTT.

The rearrangement links TRBV6-6 to TRBJ1-5, with D tentatively TRBD1 (5 bases). Per the germline V gene, CDR1 is MNHNY and CDR2 is SVGAGI (reference sequence). The CDR3 runs 13 residues. Trimming stripped 7 bases from V and 2 bases from J, with 9 bases between. The CDR3 reads CASKGRGNQPQHF. CDR3 in DNA: TGTGCCAGCAAGGGGCGCGGCAATCAGCCCCAGCATTTT.

The chain combines TRBV7-8 with TRBJ1-2; D is perhaps TRBD1 (5 bases). Trimming pared 5 bases from V and 5 bases from J, leaving 15 bases between. CDR1 is SGHVS and CDR2 is FQNEAQ in the germline V gene. CDR3 size: 14 residues. The CDR3 region has the DNA TGTGCCAGCAGCCCGACAGAAGGAGCATATGGCTACACCTTC. This sequence encodes CASSPTEGAYGYTF.

This clone was seen more than once but under ten times. The CDR3 DNA reads TGTGCCAGTAGTGGATGGACAGGGAGGGCAACTGAAGCTTTCTTT. Protein: CASSGWTGRATEAFF. This rearrangement joins TRBV19 to TRBJ1-1; TRBD1 matches 8 bases. Trimming at V came to 5 bases and at J to 5 bases, leaving 10 bases not matched to a gene. This CDR3 contains 15 residues. Germline V gene data show CDR1 as LNHDA and CDR2 as SQIVND (reference sequence).

This sequence joins TRBV6-5 and TRBJ2-7; D gene ambiguous. There are 15 residues in the CDR3. Germline V CDR1 and CDR2: MNHEY, SVGAGI. With 5 bases removed from V and 3 bases from J, the gap between germline ends came to 17 bases. CDR3 nucleotides: TGTGCCAGCAGTCGACGGAGAACCAGTGGCTACGAGCAGTACTTC. This encodes CASSRRRTSGYEQYF.

A single count supports this clone. The J gene is TRBJ2-3, the V gene TRBV5-1; the D gene is possibly TRBD1 (6 bases). The CDR3 is 14 residues long. Between the trimmed V and J ends, which lost 2 bases and 2 bases, there was a span of 9 bases. Germline loops: CDR1 SGHRS, CDR2 YFSETQ. The CDR3 loop reads CASSFAGDTDTQYF. CDR3 DNA sequence: TGCGCCAGCAGCTTCGCAGGGGACACAGATACGCAGTATTTT.

This clone was seen a single time. The chain employs TRBV10-3 and TRBJ2-3; 8 bases agree with TRBD2. With 6 bases clipped from V and 5 bases from J, the junction kept 16 bases outside the gene matches. CDR1 and CDR2 (germline): ENHRY, SYGVKD. The CDR3 covers 17 residues. This CDR3 is CAISELRRGAGRDTQYF. For the CDR3, the DNA is TGTGCCATCAGCGAACTGAGGCGGGGGGCCGGTAGAGATACGCAGTATTTT.

The chain has TRBV6-4 and TRBJ2-2; D possibly corresponds to TRBD1 (6 bases). V gave up 0 bases and J gave up 4 bases, with 9 bases separating them. This CDR3 is built from 15 residues. Germline V gives CDR1 MRHNA, CDR2 SNTAGT. This CDR3 is CASSDSPGVTGELFF. CDR3 in DNA: TGTGCCAGCAGTGACTCGCCAGGGGTCACCGGGGAGCTGTTTTTT.

The rearrangement links TRBV12-3 or TRBV12-4 to TRBJ1-3; D gene uncertain. Trimming stripped 10 bases from V and 1 base from J, with 11 bases between. This CDR3 contains 13 residues. The CDR3, as DNA: TGTGCCACCCTCCCCGGGTCTGGAAACACCATATATTTT. It specifies CATLPGSGNTIYF.

This chain uses TRBV7-9 with TRBJ2-3; 9 positions agree with TRBD1. Germline CDR1 is SEHNR and CDR2 is FQNEAQ (reference sequence). The V and J ends lost 7 bases and 7 bases, in that order; junction bases with no gene match: 12. The CDR3 length is 15 residues. The CDR3 DNA sequence: TGTGCCAGCACCCCCTCGACAGGGGGGTGGCATACGCAGTATTTT. Translated: CASTPSTGGWHTQYF.

The CDR3 nucleotides read TGCAGCGTTGGGGTGTGGGGCGATAGCAATCAGCCCCAGCATTTT. Protein: CSVGVWGDSNQPQHF. This chain connects TRBV29-1 to TRBJ1-5; TRBD1 is a possible D gene (5 bases). Germline V lookup: CDR1 SQVTM, CDR2 ANQGSEA. The CDR3 has 15 amino acids. Trimming stripped 4 bases from V and 0 bases from J, with 13 bases between.

V gene TRBV27 combines with J gene TRBJ1-5; D unresolved. From germline, CDR1 is MNHEY and CDR2 SMNVEV (reference sequence). The CDR3 runs to 15 residues. The germline V and J ends were trimmed by 5 bases and 2 bases, with 13 bases remaining between them. CDR3 region: CASSIRPGGNQPQHF. The DNA of the CDR3 is TGTGCCAGCAGTATCCGACCGGGTGGCAATCAGCCCCAGCATTTT.

CDR3 loop: CASSFLRGGADEAFF. The CDR3 bases are TGTGCCAGCAGTTTTCTGCGAGGGGGCGCAGATGAAGCTTTCTTT. The chain is built from TRBV5-4 and TRBJ1-1; TRBD1 aligns across 7 bases. Germline V gives CDR1 SGHNT, CDR2 YYREEE (reference sequence). There are 15 residues in the CDR3. V lost 5 bases, J lost 7 bases, and 14 bases stayed unmatched.

About this clone: One end of the junction does not line up with germline, which may come from a read error. J is TRBJ1-6 and V is TRBV6-5; D not resolved. The V gene's germline CDR1 is MNHEY and CDR2 SVGAGI. The CDR3 consists of 15 residues. CDR3 sequence (DNA): TGTGCCAGCAGACAAATTTACGGTGCACGGGAAAGAAACTACTTT. It encodes CASRQIYGARERNYF.

The rearrangement uses TRBV28 and TRBJ1-1, with D maybe TRBD1 (6 bases). The CDR3 runs 15 residues. Trimming left V 7 bases short and J 0 bases short, with 15 bases between. Germline CDR1 reads MDHEN; CDR2 reads SYDVKM. CDR3: CASKYRVGVNTEAFF. The CDR3 coding sequence is TGTGCCAGCAAATACAGGGTTGGAGTGAACACTGAAGCTTTCTTT.

The chain has TRBV28 and TRBJ1-1; D not certain. CDR3 size: 13 residues. V was cut by 2 bases and J by 1 base, with 5 bases left in between. Germline V CDR1 and CDR2: MDHEN, SYDVKM. CDR3 amino acids: CASSLVRNTEAFF. The CDR3 region has the DNA TGTGCCAGCAGTTTAGTCCGGAACACTGAAGCTTTCTTT.

The gene calls are TRBV6-6 and TRBJ2-5; 9 nucleotides agree with TRBD2. The CDR3 is 16 amino acids. Germline V CDR1 and CDR2: MNHNY, SVGAGI (reference sequence). The junction had 5 bases not matched to a gene; V was cut back by 2 bases and J by 1 base. CDR3 sequence reads: CASSYPASGAQETQYF. CDR3 DNA sequence: TGTGCCAGCAGTTACCCGGCTAGCGGGGCCCAAGAGACCCAGTACTTC.

V usage is TRBV2 and J usage is TRBJ2-1; 14 bases are a match to TRBD2. The V segment lost 6 bases and the J segment 0 bases; nucleotides outside the gene matches: 4. This CDR3 comprises 17 residues. CDR1 and CDR2 from the germline V gene are SNHLY and FYNNEI. CDR3: CASRYGTSGGSYNEQFF. The CDR3 DNA sequence: TGTGCCAGCAGGTACGGGACTAGCGGGGGCTCCTACAATGAGCAGTTCTTC.

This clone came up a few times. V is TRBV28 and J is TRBJ2-5, with D perhaps TRBD2 (6 bases). V was cut by 6 bases and J by 3 bases, with 14 bases left in between. CDR1 and CDR2 from the germline V gene are MDHEN and SYDVKM. The CDR3 totals 14 residues. The DNA of the CDR3 is TGTGCCAGCAGCTACGGAGGGAACGAAGAGACCCAGTACTTC. Translation: CASSYGGNEETQYF.

V gene TRBV3-1 (or the pseudogene TRBV3-2) combines with J gene TRBJ1-2; possibly TRBD1 for D (5 bases). The CDR3 has 14 amino acids. V was cut by 4 bases and J by 4 bases, with 13 bases left in between. Germline V CDR1 and CDR2: LGHDT, YNNKEL (reference sequence). DNA for the CDR3: TGTGCCAGCAGCCCGTCATTGGGGGGCTATGGCTACACCTTC. Residues: CASSPSLGGYGYTF.